The clone carrying this TCR beta chain was counted at least ten times. Its target is unknown. These data belong to a study of T-cell reconstitution after alpha-beta-depleted transplantation in children. Findings of the study overall: Several hundred expanded graft clones reportedly gave rise to the alpha-beta T cells present about two months after transplant. Some patients' high day-60 TCRbeta diversity was traced to surviving recipient T cells and thymic progenitors. It was newly produced T cells that mostly accounted for T-cell counts and diversity one year after transplant.

Germline loops: CDR1 SQVTM, CDR2 ANQGSEA. Trimming removed 7 bases from V and 7 bases from J, with 20 bases in between. The CDR3 has 14 residues. A library of TCRbeta sequences, prepared with unique molecular identifiers, was generated. TCRdb recomputed calls from the PCR reads with MiXCR, one row per CDR3 protein. The data contain almost 500,000 distinct CDR3 sequences, about 10% of them seen just once; the ten biggest clones take up about 2.1%. This receptor was taken from a child aged 2 to 9 with inherited bone marrow failure, due to receive a stem cell transplant. The V call is TRBV29-1, the J call TRBJ2-1, with D perhaps being TRBD1 or TRBD2 (5 bases each). The source material was PBMCs, sampled before TCRalphabeta/CD19-depleted stem cell transplant. Here the CDR3 reads CSGDGTKLGNEQFF. The CDR3 DNA is TGCAGCGGGGACGGGACGAAACTTGGAAATGAGCAGTTCTTC.